This note documents a single T cell receptor beta chain sequence. Which antigen it targets is not known. Nothing much larger sits one base from this clone, and base qualities are not available. The sample is drawn from a study of cytotoxic CD8 clonotypes in ibrutinib-treated CLL (dated by TCRdb to the early 2020s). About the study as a whole: In this cohort, 15 patients were treatment-naive and approximately twelve were relapsed/refractory, while around 18 had unmutated IGHV. Responses were partial in roughly 24 patients and complete in 2; after median approximately 67 months follow-up, some 14 stayed in remission and roughly twelve progressed. Response samples were taken after a median of 12 months on treatment, ranging from roughly 6 to 36 months. All remission and progressive disease samples were collected while patients were still receiving ibrutinib. On average, each sample had a few hundred thousand productive templates and around 100,000 productive rearrangements. Of the approximately 91 people in the trial, 25 to 30 had longitudinal samples available. Cryopreserved peripheral blood mononuclear cells were collected before treatment, at response, and at either disease progression or sustained remission. Study-level results and caveats: Clonality increased at ibrutinib response, stayed stable in sustained remission, and fell back toward baseline at progression. Public clonotypes were rare and either shrank or stayed stable during treatment, and the rise in clonality at ibrutinib response reflected expansion of private clonotypes. Lymph node repertoires were not examined, and the timing of sampling was not matched between patients in sustained remission and those whose disease progressed. At baseline, clonality was higher than in age-matched healthy donors and showed a strong correlation with circulating CD8+ T-cell counts.

On a MiSeq, deep resolution sequencing aimed for a depth between 1 in 1 million and 1 in 200,000 T cells, with each clonotype covered about 9.9x on average. The immunoSEQ hsTCRB Kit was used to generate the TCR beta libraries. Processing in the source paper ran as follows. ImmunoSEQ Data Assistant and ImmunoSEQ Analyzer were used for data analysis, and V, D and J genes were assigned according to IMGT definitions. Clonality, which ranges from 0 to 1, was calculated by subtracting the normalized Shannon entropy of productive rearrangement frequencies from one. Only overrepresented clonotypes making up at least 0.05% of the repertoire of each patient were included in the public clonotype analysis. Thirteen repertoires from age-matched healthy donors, obtained from immuneACCESS, served as clonality controls. TCRdb mirrors the immuneACCESS table, restricted to in-frame sequences. Some clones are absent from its copies; in checked studies, under half trace to an unresolved V gene, and the reason for the others is unknown. The D gene and trimming were derived from the DNA, and the V and J assignments and clone size from that table. The sample yields approximately 70,000 clones; about nine tenths were counted once. Approximately 3.1% of the sample rests with the top ten.

According to the germline V gene, CDR1 reads SGHDT and CDR2 reads YYEEEE. The cysteine opens and the phenylalanine closes a CDR3 of 14 amino acids. Kept here is only the CDR3 DNA, which spans 42 bases and is read in frame from base 1. Trimming at the junction amounts to 0 bases on V and 5 bases on J, and the germline ends lie 11 bases apart. The sample's time point label is to be understood as: approximately 11 months on ibrutinib. For TCR beta library preparation, approximately 2 micrograms of genomic DNA were extracted from the cryopreserved PBMCs. Longitudinal blood samples from CLL patients on ibrutinib monotherapy were analyzed using high-throughput TCR beta sequencing. Patients were enrolled in a phase 2 open-label single-center ibrutinib monotherapy trial.

The chain joins TRBV5-6 to TRBJ1-1; the D segment could be TRBD1, given 5 matching bases. This sequence was found in a human donor with chronic lymphocytic leukemia. The starting material was PBMCs, obtained after 12 months of ibrutinib treatment. The CDR3 loop reads CASSLVGGGTEAFF. The nucleotide sequence reads TGTGCCAGCAGCTTGGTGGGGGGAGGGACTGAAGCTTTCTTT.